One sample yielded the 21 T cell receptor beta chains listed below, sequenced in a study of OX40 agonist ivuxolimab in advanced cancers. Repertoires were generated with immunoSEQ multiplex PCR, while TCRdb's copy carries only in-frame clones and drops some. The sample carries 55,000 to 80,000 clones, under 95% recorded once. The starting material was CD4+ or CD8+ T cells sorted from blood, obtained in a trial of the OX40 agonist ivuxolimab. All receptors derive from an adult with an advanced solid tumor such as melanoma, head and neck, liver or kidney cancer.

In this sample, this clone turned up a few times. V usage is TRBV4-2 and J usage is TRBJ1-5; D remains unclear. Germline V gene sequence: CDR1 LGHNA, CDR2 YNFKEQ. The CDR3 covers 12 residues. V lost 0 bases to trimming and J lost 5 bases, with 2 bases between them. The CDR3 region has the DNA TGTGCCAGCAGCCAAGAGGATCAGCCCCAGCATTTT. It translates to CASSQEDQPQHF.

The chain couples TRBV2 to TRBJ2-3; 10 bases line up with TRBD2. Germline assignment: CDR1 SNHLY and CDR2 FYNNEI. The length of the CDR3 is 15 residues. V lost 1 base to trimming and J lost 6 bases; unmatched junction nucleotides: 4. The CDR3 protein is CASSEVGLASDTQYF. The CDR3 region has the DNA TGTGCCAGCAGTGAAGTGGGACTAGCGTCCGATACGCAGTATTTT.

V gene TRBV5-1 combines with J gene TRBJ2-7; 10 positions agree with TRBD1. CDR3 length equals 14 residues. V shed 4 bases, J shed 3 bases, and the junction held 4 bases outside the gene matches. Germline V gives CDR1 SGHRS, CDR2 YFSETQ. The CDR3 sequence: CASSQTGGGYEQYF. The DNA for the CDR3 is TGCGCCAGCAGCCAGACAGGGGGCGGCTACGAGCAGTACTTC.

The rearrangement uses TRBV18 and TRBJ1-4; TRBD1 matches 7 bases. V lost 1 base, J lost 14 bases, and 10 bases stayed unmatched. The CDR3 runs to 14 residues. Germline CDR1 KGHSH, CDR2 LQKENI. Here the CDR3 DNA reads TGTGCCAGCTCACCACAGGGGGCGCCGGGCCTTCTGTTTTTT. It codes for CASSPQGAPGLLFF.

The J gene is TRBJ2-4, the V gene TRBV2; TRBD2 matches 10 bases. V lost 6 bases, J lost 8 bases, and 7 bases stayed unmatched. Germline V lookup: CDR1 SNHLY, CDR2 FYNNEI. The CDR3 spans 14 residues. As DNA, the CDR3 is TGTGCCAGCAGACTAGCGGGGCCTCCTGACATTCAGTACTTC. Protein product: CASRLAGPPDIQYF.

V gene TRBV9 combines with J gene TRBJ2-1; TRBD2 matches at 7 bases. Germline CDR1 SGDLS, CDR2 YYNGEE. The CDR3 length is 15 residues. With 0 bases clipped from V and 6 bases from J, the junction kept 6 bases outside the gene matches. The DNA of the CDR3 is TGTGCCAGCAGCGTAGGTGGACTAGGTGGCAATGAGCAGTTCTTC. It translates to CASSVGGLGGNEQFF. Combining the CDR3 with reference TRBV9 and TRBJ2-1 gives the whole variable domain DSGVTQTPKHLITATGQRVTLRCSPRSGDLSVYWYQQSLDQGLQFLIQYYNGEERAKGNILERFSAQQFPDLHSELNLSSLELGDSALYFCASSVGGLGGNEQFFGPGTRLTVL.

The rearrangement joins TRBV14 to TRBJ1-3; D unresolved. The germline V and J ends were trimmed by 1 base and 0 bases, with 7 bases remaining between them. CDR3 length: 15 amino acids. Germline values: CDR1 SGHDN, CDR2 FVKESK. The CDR3 region has the DNA TGTGCCAGCAGCCAAGTCAGGACCTCTGGAAACACCATATATTTT. It is translated as CASSQVRTSGNTIYF.

CDR3 residues: CASSPMAGGYGYTF. The CDR3 DNA follows: TGTGCCAGCAGCCCAATGGCAGGGGGGTATGGCTACACCTTC. The rearrangement uses TRBV11-2 and TRBJ1-2; 7 bases agree with TRBD1. The CDR3 runs 14 residues. CDR1 and CDR2 from the germline V gene are SGHAT and FQNNGV. After removal of 5 bases from V and 5 bases from J, the junction contained 8 bases not matched to a gene.

The CDR3 here is CASSLSRNNQPQHF. In DNA, the CDR3 is TGTGCCAGCAGTTTAAGCAGGAACAATCAGCCCCAGCATTTT. V is TRBV27 and J is TRBJ1-5; D unresolved. Germline V gives CDR1 MNHEY, CDR2 SMNVEV (reference sequence). This CDR3 region has 14 residues. Trimming took off 2 bases at V and 3 bases at J, with 8 bases between the two ends.

The V call is TRBV5-1, the J call TRBJ2-2; D remains ambiguous. Germline V CDR1 and CDR2: SGHRS, YFSETQ. The CDR3 runs 14 residues. The ends were cut back, 0 bases at V and 2 bases at J, with 5 bases in the middle. Written as DNA, the CDR3 is TGCGCCAGCAGCTTGGCCAGTAACACCGGGGAGCTGTTTTTT. Residues: CASSLASNTGELFF.

This clone has only a few counts. The rearrangement links TRBV6-4 to TRBJ1-6, with D uncertain. Germline assignment: CDR1 MRHNA and CDR2 SNTAGT. Trimming shortened V by 0 bases and J by 7 bases, and 4 bases separated the two germline ends. The CDR3 length is 13 residues. The CDR3, as DNA: TGTGCCAGCAGTGACTCGACAAATTCACCCCTCCACTTT. Translated, it gives CASSDSTNSPLHF.

V usage is TRBV11-3 and J usage is TRBJ1-1; D ambiguous. The CDR3 is 14 amino acids. Germline V gives CDR1 SGHNT, CDR2 YENEEA. Trimming shortened V by 0 bases and J by 4 bases, and 9 bases separated the two germline ends. The CDR3 nucleotides read TGTGCCAGCAGCTTAGATCACGGAGGCACTGAAGCTTTCTTT. Its translation: CASSLDHGGTEAFF.

This clone was found once. This chain uses TRBV10-3 with TRBJ1-2; 9 bases are shared with TRBD1. This CDR3 has 13 residues. Germline loops: CDR1 ENHRY, CDR2 SYGVKD. V gave up 6 bases and J gave up 8 bases; unmatched junction bases: 7. The CDR3 region has the DNA TGTGCCATCAGCGGACAGGGGAAAGAAGGCTACACCTTC. It codes for CAISGQGKEGYTF.

V usage is TRBV2 and J usage is TRBJ2-7; TRBD1 matches at 9 bases. The junction had 5 bases not matched to a gene; V was cut back by 7 bases and J by 1 base. The germline V gene encodes CDR1 SNHLY and CDR2 FYNNEI. CDR3 length: 14 residues. The CDR3 reads CASTSGTGSYEQYF. DNA of the CDR3: TGTGCCAGCACCTCGGGGACAGGGTCCTACGAGCAGTACTTC.

The CDR3 is CAWEGQDTEAFF. The CDR3 bases are TGTGCCTGGGAGGGACAGGACACTGAAGCTTTCTTT. This rearrangement joins TRBV30 to TRBJ1-1, with TRBD1 matching 8 bases. V lost 5 bases and J lost 3; bases outside the gene matches: 2. This CDR3 contains 12 residues. Germline CDR1 GTSNPN, CDR2 SVGIG (reference sequence).

J is TRBJ2-2 and V is TRBV6-5; D assignment may be TRBD1 or TRBD2 (5 bases each). CDR3 length: 15 residues. Germline assignment: CDR1 MNHEY and CDR2 SVGAGI. V lost 1 base, J lost 6 bases, and 12 bases lay in between. As DNA, the CDR3 is TGTGCCAGCAGTTACTTCGGGGCGGAATCCGGGGAGCTGTTTTTT. Protein sequence: CASSYFGAESGELFF.

The V gene is TRBV18, the J gene TRBJ1-1; D unresolved. Per germline, CDR1 KGHSH and CDR2 LQKENI. The V gene lost 2 bases and the J gene lost 4 bases, with 8 bases spanning the gap. This CDR3 region has 13 residues. CDR3 DNA sequence: TGTGCCAGCTCACCAGGGGAAGGCACTGAAGCTTTCTTT. It translates to CASSPGEGTEAFF.

This rearrangement joins TRBV29-1 to TRBJ2-1; 7 nucleotides match TRBD2. The CDR3 is 13 amino acids. Germline loops: CDR1 SQVTM, CDR2 ANQGSEA. Germline trimming cut 6 bases from V and 4 bases from J; bases unmatched to any gene: 6. The CDR3 here is CSVPGGVYNEQFF. The CDR3, as DNA: TGCAGCGTCCCGGGAGGTGTGTACAATGAGCAGTTCTTC.

The J gene is TRBJ2-2, the V gene TRBV27; 9 nucleotides line up with TRBD1. This CDR3 comprises 18 residues. The trim removed 6 bases at V and 4 bases at J, leaving 15 bases unmatched. Germline V gene sequence: CDR1 MNHEY, CDR2 SMNVEV (reference sequence). As DNA, the CDR3 is TGTGCCAGCAGAAAGGGCGGGACAGGGCGTTTGGGCACCGGGGAGCTGTTTTTT. Encoded protein: CASRKGGTGRLGTGELFF.

V usage is TRBV6-5 and J usage is TRBJ2-7; 8 positions match TRBD1. The germline gives CDR1 MNHEY, CDR2 SVGAGI. Trimming cost V 2 bases and J 0 bases; bases outside gene matches: 6. This CDR3 has 16 amino acids. CDR3 loop: CASSYTGQGASYEQYF. CDR3 DNA: TGTGCCAGCAGTTACACCGGGCAGGGGGCCTCCTACGAGCAGTACTTC.

The chain is built from TRBV29-1 and TRBJ2-7, with D possibly being TRBD1 (6 bases). This CDR3 spans 12 amino acids. V lost 7 bases and J lost 1, with 11 bases in between. The germline V gene has CDR1 SQVTM and CDR2 ANQGSEA. CDR3 in DNA: TGCAGCGCTAAACAGGGTTCCTACGAGCAGTACTTC. Translating it yields CSAKQGSYEQYF.